The clone carrying this TCR beta chain was seen only a few times. This CDR3 region has 16 residues. With V trimmed by 4 bases and J by 4 bases, 6 bases remained unmatched. Germline CDR1 KGHDR, CDR2 SFDVKD. TRB rearrangements were amplified by multiplex PCR with BIOMED2 TRB-A/B primers. A single record per CDR3 protein comes from TCRdb applying MiXCR to the multiplex PCR reads. The sample has 20,000 or so distinct CDR3 sequences, 36% seen once. The entry originates in a study of T and B cells in COVID-19 patients. Study-wide background: The recovered patients had mostly mild to moderate COVID-19 with outpatient management. Of 20 active-infection patients, approximately 18 carried comorbidities linked to unfavorable COVID-19 outcome.

Each TRB amplification used 250-500 ng of genomic DNA from blood. The TCR sequence derives from a human donor with active COVID-19. The specimen was blood. The chain has TRBV24-1 and TRBJ2-2, with 9 bases fitting TRBD1. The CDR3: CATSDWDREGTGELFF. CDR3 DNA: TGTGCCACCAGTGACTGGGACAGGGAAGGCACCGGGGAGCTGTTTTTT.